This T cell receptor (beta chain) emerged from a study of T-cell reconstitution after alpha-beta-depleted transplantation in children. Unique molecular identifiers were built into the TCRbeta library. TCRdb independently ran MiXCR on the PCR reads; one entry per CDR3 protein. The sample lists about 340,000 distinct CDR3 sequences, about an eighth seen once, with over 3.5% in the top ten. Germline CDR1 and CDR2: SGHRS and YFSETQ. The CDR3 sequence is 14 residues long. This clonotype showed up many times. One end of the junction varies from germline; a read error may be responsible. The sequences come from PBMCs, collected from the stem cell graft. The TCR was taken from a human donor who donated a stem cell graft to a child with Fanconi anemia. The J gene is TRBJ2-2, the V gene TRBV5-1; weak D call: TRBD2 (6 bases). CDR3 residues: CASSLDGGTGELFF. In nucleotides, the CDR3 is TGTGCCAGCAGTTTGGACGGGGGTACCGGGGAGCTGTTTTTT. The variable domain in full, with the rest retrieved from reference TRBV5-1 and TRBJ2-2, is KAGVTQTPRYLIKTRGQQVTLSCSPISGHRSVSWYQQTPGQGLQFLFEYFSETQRNKGNFPGRFSGRQFSNSRSEMNVSTLELGDSALYLCASSLDGGTGELFFGEGSRLTVL.